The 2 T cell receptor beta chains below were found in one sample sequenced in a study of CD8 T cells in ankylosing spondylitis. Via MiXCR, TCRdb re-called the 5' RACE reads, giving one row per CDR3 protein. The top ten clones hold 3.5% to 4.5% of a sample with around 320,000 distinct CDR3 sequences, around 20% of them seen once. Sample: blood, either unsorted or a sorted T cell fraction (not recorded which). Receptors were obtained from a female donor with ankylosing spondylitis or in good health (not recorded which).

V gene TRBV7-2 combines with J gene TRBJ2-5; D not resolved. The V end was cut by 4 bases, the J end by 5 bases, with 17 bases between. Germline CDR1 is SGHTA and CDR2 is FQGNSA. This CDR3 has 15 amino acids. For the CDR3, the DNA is TGTGCCAGCAGCTCCCTGGAAGGATCCGGGGAGACCCAGTACTTC. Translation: CASSSLEGSGETQYF.

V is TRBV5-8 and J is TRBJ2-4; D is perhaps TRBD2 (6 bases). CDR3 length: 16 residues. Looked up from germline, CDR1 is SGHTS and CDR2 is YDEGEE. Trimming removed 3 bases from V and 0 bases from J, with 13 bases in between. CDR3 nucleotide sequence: TGTGCCAGCAGCTCCTGGGGGGATTTAGCCAAAAACATTCAGTACTTC. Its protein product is CASSSWGDLAKNIQYF.